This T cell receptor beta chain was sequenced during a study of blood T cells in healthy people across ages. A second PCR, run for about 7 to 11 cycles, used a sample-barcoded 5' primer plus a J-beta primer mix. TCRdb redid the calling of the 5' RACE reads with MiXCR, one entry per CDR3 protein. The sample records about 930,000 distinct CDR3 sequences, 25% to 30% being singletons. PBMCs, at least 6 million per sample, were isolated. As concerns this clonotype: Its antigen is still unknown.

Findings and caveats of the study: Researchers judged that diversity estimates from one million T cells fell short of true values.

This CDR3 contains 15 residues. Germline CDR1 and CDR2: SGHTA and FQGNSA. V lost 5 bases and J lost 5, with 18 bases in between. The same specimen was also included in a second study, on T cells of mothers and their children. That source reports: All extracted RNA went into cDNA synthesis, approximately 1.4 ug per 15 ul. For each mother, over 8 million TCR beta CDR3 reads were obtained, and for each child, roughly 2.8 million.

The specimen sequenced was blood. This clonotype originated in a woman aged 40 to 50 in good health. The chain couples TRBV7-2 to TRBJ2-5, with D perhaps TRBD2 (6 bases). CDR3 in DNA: TGTGCCAGCAGCCTAGGAGGGACGCTCCGGGAGACCCAGTACTTC. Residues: CASSLGGTLRETQYF.